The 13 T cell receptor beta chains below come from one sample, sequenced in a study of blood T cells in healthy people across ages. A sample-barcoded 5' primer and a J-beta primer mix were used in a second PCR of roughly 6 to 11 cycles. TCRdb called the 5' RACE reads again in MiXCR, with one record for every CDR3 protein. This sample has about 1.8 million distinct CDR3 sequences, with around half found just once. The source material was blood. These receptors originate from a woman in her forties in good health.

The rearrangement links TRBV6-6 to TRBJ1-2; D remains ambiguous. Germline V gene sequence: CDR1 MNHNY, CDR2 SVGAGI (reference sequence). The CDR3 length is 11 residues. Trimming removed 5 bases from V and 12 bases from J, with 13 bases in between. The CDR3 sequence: CASSPMEVHTF. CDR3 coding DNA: TGTGCCAGCAGTCCTATGGAGGTTCACACCTTC.

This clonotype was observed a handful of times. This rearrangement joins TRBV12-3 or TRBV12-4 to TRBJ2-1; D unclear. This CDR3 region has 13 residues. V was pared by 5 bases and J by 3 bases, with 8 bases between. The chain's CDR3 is CASSVNRYNEQFF. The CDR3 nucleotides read TGTGCCAGCAGTGTAAACCGCTACAATGAGCAGTTCTTC.

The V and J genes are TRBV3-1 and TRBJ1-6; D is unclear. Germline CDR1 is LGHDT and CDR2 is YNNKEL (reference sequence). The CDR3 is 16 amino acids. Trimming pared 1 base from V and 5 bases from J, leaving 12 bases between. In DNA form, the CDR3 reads TGTGCCAGCAGCCAAGTAGGTCCGGCTAATAATTCACCCCTCCACTTT. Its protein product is CASSQVGPANNSPLHF.

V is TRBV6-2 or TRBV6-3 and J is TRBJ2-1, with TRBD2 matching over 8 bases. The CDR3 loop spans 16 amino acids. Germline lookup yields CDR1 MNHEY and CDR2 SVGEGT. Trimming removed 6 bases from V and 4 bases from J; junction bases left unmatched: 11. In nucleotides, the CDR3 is TGTGCCAGCAGCGGGCAGGGGCGGGGGGAATACAATGAGCAGTTCTTC. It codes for CASSGQGRGEYNEQFF.

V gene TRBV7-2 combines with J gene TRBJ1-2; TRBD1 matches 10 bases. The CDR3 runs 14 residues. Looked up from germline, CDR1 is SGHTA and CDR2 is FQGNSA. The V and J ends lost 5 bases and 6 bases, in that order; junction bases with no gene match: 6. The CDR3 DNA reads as TGTGCCAGCAGCACCGACAGGGGGCCTAATGGCTACACCTTC. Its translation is CASSTDRGPNGYTF.

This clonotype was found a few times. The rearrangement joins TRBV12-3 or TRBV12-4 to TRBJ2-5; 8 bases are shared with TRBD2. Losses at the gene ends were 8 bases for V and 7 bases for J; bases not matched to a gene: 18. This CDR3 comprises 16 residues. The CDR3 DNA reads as TGTGCCAGCTCCTCGGGAGGGAACCTACTCATGGGGACCCAGTACTTC. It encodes CASSSGGNLLMGTQYF.

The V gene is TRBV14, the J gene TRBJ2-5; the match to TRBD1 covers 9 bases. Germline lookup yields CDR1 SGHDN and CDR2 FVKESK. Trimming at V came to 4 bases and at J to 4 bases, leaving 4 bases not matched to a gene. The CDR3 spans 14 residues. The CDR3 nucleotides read TGTGCCAGCAGCCGGAGGGGACAGGGAGAGACCCAGTACTTC. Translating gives CASSRRGQGETQYF.

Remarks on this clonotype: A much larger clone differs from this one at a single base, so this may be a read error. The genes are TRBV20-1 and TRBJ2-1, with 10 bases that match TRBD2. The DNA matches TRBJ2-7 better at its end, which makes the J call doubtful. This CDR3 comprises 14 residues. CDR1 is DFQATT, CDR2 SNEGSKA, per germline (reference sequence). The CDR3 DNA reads TGCAGTGCACCTAGCGGGAGCTCCTACAATGAGCAGTACTTC. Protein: CSAPSGSSYNEQYF.

The CDR3 nucleotides are TGTGCCAGCAGTCCCGCCGGACTAACCTACGAGCAGTACTTC. Encoded protein: CASSPAGLTYEQYF. The J gene is TRBJ2-5, the V gene TRBV6-2 or TRBV6-3; D is possibly TRBD2 (6 bases). The better agreement between TRBJ2-7 and the DNA end casts doubt on the J call. This CDR3 region has 14 residues. Looked up from germline, CDR1 is MNHEY and CDR2 is SVGEGT.

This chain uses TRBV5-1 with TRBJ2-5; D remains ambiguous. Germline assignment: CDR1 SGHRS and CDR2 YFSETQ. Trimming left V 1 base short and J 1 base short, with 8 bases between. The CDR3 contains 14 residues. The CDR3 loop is CASSLTPIQETQYF. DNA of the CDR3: TGCGCCAGCAGCTTGACGCCGATCCAAGAGACCCAGTACTTC.

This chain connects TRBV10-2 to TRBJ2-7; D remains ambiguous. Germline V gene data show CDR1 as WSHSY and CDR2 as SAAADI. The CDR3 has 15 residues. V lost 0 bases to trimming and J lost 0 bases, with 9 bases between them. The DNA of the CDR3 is TGCGCCAGCAGTGAGTCTGGACGGAACTCCTACGAGCAGTACTTC. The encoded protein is CASSESGRNSYEQYF.

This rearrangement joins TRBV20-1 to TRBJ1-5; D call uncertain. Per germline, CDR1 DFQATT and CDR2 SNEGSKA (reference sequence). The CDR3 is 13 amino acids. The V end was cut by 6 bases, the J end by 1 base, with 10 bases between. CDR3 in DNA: TGCAGTGCCATAGGCGTCAGCAATCAGCCCCAGCATTTT. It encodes CSAIGVSNQPQHF.

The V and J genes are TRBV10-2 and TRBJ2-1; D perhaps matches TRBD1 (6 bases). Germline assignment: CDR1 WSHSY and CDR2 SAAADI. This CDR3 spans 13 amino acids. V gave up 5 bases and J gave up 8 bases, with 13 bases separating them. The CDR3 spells CASSMMYRDEQFF. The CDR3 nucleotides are TGCGCCAGCAGTATGATGTACAGGGATGAGCAGTTCTTC.